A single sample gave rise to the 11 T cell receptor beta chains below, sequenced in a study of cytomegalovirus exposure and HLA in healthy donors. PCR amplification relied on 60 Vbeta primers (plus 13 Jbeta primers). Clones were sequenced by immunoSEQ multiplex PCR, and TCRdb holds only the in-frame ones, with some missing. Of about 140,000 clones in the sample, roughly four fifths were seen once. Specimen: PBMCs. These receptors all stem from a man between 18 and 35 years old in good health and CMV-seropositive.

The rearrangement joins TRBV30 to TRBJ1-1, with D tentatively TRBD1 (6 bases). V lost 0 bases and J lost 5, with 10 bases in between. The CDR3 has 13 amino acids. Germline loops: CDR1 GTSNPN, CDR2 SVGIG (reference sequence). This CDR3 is CAWSVWQGTEAFF. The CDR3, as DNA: TGTGCCTGGAGTGTGTGGCAGGGGACTGAAGCTTTCTTT.

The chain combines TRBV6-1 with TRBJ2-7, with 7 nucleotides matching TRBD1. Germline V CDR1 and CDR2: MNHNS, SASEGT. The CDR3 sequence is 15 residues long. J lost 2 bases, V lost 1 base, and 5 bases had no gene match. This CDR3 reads CASSEVPGTAYEQYF. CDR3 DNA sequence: TGTGCCAGCAGTGAAGTTCCCGGGACAGCCTACGAGCAGTACTTC.

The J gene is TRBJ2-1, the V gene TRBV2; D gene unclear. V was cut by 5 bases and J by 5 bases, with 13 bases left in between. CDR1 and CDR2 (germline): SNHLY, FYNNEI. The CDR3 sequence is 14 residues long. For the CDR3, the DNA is TGTGCCAGCAGTTCGGCCGACATAGACAATGAGCAGTTCTTC. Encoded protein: CASSSADIDNEQFF.

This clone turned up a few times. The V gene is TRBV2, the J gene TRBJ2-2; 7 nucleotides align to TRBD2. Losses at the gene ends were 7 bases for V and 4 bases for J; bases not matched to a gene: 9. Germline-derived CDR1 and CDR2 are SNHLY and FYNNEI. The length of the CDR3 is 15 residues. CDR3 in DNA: TGTGCCAGCAAGCTAGGACTAGAGGGCACCGGGGAGCTGTTTTTT. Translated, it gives CASKLGLEGTGELFF.

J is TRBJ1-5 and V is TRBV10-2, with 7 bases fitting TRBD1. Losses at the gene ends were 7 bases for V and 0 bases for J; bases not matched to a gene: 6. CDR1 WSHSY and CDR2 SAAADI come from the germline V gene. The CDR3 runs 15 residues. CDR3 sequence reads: CASKGAPDSNQPQHF. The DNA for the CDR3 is TGCGCCAGCAAGGGGGCCCCAGATAGCAATCAGCCCCAGCATTTT.

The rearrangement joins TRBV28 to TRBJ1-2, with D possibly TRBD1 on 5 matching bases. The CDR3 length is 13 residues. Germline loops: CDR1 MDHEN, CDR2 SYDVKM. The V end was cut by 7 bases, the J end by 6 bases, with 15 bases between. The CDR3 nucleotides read TGTGCCAGCACCTTTGAGTGGGGCGATGGCTACACCTTC. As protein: CASTFEWGDGYTF.

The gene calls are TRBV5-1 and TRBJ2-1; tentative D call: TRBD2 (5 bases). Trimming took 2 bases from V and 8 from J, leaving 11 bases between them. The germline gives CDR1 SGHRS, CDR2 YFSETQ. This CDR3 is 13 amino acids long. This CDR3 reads CASSLEGRDEQFF. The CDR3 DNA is TGCGCCAGCAGCTTAGAGGGCCGGGATGAGCAGTTCTTC.

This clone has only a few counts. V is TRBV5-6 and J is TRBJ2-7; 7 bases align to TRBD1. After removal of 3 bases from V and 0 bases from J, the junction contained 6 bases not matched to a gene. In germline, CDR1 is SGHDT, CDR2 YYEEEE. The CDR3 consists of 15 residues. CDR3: CASSSTQGNSYEQYF. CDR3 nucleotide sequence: TGTGCCAGCAGCTCCACACAGGGGAACTCCTACGAGCAGTACTTC.

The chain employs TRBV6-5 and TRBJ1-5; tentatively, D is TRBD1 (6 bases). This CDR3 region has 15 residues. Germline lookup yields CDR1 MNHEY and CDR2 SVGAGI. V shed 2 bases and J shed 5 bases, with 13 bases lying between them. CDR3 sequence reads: CASSYATGKDQPQHF. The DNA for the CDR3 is TGTGCCAGCAGTTACGCGACAGGAAAAGATCAGCCCCAGCATTTT.

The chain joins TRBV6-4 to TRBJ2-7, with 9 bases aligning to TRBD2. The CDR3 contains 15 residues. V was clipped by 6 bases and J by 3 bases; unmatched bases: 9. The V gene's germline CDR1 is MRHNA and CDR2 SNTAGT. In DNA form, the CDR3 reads TGTGCCAGCAGGCCCACTAGCGGGCAAATCTACGAGCAGTACTTC. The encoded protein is CASRPTSGQIYEQYF.

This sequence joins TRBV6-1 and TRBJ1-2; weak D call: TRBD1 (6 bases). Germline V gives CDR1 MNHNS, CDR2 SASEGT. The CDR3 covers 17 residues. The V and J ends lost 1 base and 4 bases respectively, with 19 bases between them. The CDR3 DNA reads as TGTGCCAGCAGTGAAGTCCTACAGGGAATGAAGGGCTATGGCTACACCTTC. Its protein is CASSEVLQGMKGYGYTF.